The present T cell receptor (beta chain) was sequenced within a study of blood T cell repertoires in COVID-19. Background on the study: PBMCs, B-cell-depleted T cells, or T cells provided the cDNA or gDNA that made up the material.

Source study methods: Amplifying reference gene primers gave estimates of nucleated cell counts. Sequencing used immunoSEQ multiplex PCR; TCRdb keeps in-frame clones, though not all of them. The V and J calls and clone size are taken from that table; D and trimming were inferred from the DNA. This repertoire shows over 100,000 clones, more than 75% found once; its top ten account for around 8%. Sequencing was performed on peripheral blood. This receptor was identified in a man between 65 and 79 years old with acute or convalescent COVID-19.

CDR3 residues: CASSWTGEAFF. DNA for the CDR3: TGTGCCAGCAGCTGGACAGGTGAAGCTTTCTTT. The V gene is TRBV3-1 (or the pseudogene TRBV3-2), the J gene TRBJ1-1, with 7 nucleotides matching TRBD1. Germline assignment: CDR1 LGHDT and CDR2 YNNKEL (reference sequence). V shed 5 bases, J shed 7 bases, and the junction held 1 base outside the gene matches. The CDR3 runs 11 residues.